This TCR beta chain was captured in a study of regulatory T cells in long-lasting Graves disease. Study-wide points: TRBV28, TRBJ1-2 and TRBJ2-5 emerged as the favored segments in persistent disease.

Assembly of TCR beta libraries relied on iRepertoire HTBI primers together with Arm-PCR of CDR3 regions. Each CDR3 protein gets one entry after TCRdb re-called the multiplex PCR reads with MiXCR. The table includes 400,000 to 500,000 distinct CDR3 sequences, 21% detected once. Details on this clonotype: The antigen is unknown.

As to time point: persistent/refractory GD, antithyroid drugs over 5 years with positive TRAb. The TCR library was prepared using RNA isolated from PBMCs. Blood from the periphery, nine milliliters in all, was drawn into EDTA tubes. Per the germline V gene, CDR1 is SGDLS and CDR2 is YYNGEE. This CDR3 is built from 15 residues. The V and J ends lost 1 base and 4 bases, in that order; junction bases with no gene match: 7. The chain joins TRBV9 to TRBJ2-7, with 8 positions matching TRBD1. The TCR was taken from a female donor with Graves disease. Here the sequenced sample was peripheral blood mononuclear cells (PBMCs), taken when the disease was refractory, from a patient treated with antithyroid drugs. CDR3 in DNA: TGTGCCAGCAGCGTATCAGGGGGCTATGGATACGAGCAGTACTTC. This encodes CASSVSGGYGYEQYF. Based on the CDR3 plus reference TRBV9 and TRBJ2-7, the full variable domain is DSGVTQTPKHLITATGQRVTLRCSPRSGDLSVYWYQQSLDQGLQFLIQYYNGEERAKGNILERFSAQQFPDLHSELNLSSLELGDSALYFCASSVSGGYGYEQYFGPGTRLTVT.